The 30 T cell receptor beta chains below were found in one sample sequenced in a study of cytomegalovirus exposure and HLA in healthy donors. 13 Jbeta primers and 60 Vbeta primers were used for the PCR. Sequencing was performed with immunoSEQ multiplex PCR; in TCRdb, only in-frame clones are kept and a portion is missing. The sample includes about 120,000 clones, around two thirds of them seen just once. Sequences were obtained from PBMCs. The receptor set was obtained from a woman in her thirties or forties in good health and CMV-seropositive.

The genes are TRBV15 and TRBJ2-1, with 8 bases that match TRBD2. J lost 2 bases, V lost 8 bases, and 14 bases had no gene match. The CDR3 consists of 17 residues. Germline CDR1 reads LNHNV; CDR2 reads YYDKDF (reference sequence). The CDR3 here is CATGPGFAGGTYNEQFF. CDR3 bases: TGTGCCACCGGGCCGGGGTTCGCGGGAGGAACCTACAATGAGCAGTTCTTC.

This clone was detected only a few times. The rearrangement uses TRBV6-1 and TRBJ2-5, with 8 bases aligning to TRBD1. Germline values: CDR1 MNHNS, CDR2 SASEGT. The CDR3 is 17 residues long. V gave up 2 bases and J gave up 5 bases; unmatched junction bases: 13. CDR3 nucleotide sequence: TGTGCCAGCAGTGAATGGTTGGGCAGGGGGCGTCGGGAGACCCAGTACTTC. This translates into CASSEWLGRGRRETQYF.

The V gene is TRBV30, the J gene TRBJ2-7; 7 bases are a match to TRBD2. CDR1 and CDR2 (germline): GTSNPN, SVGIG (reference sequence). V gave up 5 bases and J gave up 6 bases; unmatched junction bases: 4. This CDR3 has 11 amino acids. The CDR3 region is CAWGGGFEQYF. CDR3 DNA: TGTGCCTGGGGGGGAGGGTTCGAGCAGTACTTC.

CDR3 amino acids: CAWVTGGSCGYTF. The CDR3 DNA sequence: TGTGCCTGGGTTACGGGTGGAAGTTGTGGCTACACCTTC. The chain is built from TRBV30 and TRBJ1-2, with unresolved D. Germline V gene lookup returns CDR1 GTSNPN and CDR2 SVGIG (reference sequence). V was clipped by 5 bases and J by 7 bases, with 17 bases between them. The CDR3 covers 13 residues. The whole variable domain, remainder taken from reference TRBV30 and TRBJ1-2, is SQTIHQWPATLVQPVGSPLSLECTVEGTSNPNLYWYRQAAGRGLQLLFYSVGIGQISSEVPQNLSASRPQDRQFILSSKKLLLSDSGFYLCAWVTGGSCGYTFGSGTRLTVV.

The V and J genes are TRBV6-1 and TRBJ1-2; 9 bases agree with TRBD1. Germline loops: CDR1 MNHNS, CDR2 SASEGT. The V gene end was trimmed by 4 bases and the J gene end by 2 bases; junction bases not matched to a gene: 5. The CDR3 loop spans 15 amino acids. The chain's CDR3 is CASSATGGANYGYTF. In DNA, the CDR3 is TGTGCCAGCAGTGCTACAGGGGGCGCAAACTATGGCTACACCTTC.

The rearrangement joins TRBV10-1 to TRBJ2-3; 13 nucleotides line up with TRBD2. There are 16 residues in the CDR3. The V segment lost 3 bases and the J segment 6 bases; nucleotides outside the gene matches: 6. The germline gives CDR1 WNHNN, CDR2 SYGVQD (reference sequence). The CDR3 coding sequence is TGCGCCAGCAGTGATTGGACTAGCGGGAGACCCGATACGCAGTATTTT. Residues: CASSDWTSGRPDTQYF.

CDR3 nucleotide sequence: TGTGCCAGCCGTGAGGGGTTCGGACAGTCCTACGAGCAGTACTTC. Translation gives CASREGFGQSYEQYF. This rearrangement joins TRBV27 to TRBJ2-7, with D perhaps matching TRBD1 (6 bases). The germline CDR1 and CDR2 sequences are MNHEY and SMNVEV (reference sequence). V lost 8 bases and J 1 base, leaving 18 bases between the germline ends. The CDR3 length is 15 residues.

This chain uses TRBV7-8 with TRBJ2-1, with a possible D match to TRBD2 (7 bases). Germline-derived CDR1 and CDR2 are SGHVS and FQNEAQ. The CDR3 is 14 amino acids. V lost 4 bases and J lost 10, with 17 bases in between. The DNA for the CDR3 is TGTGCCAGCAGCTCGTTTCGGGGGCGGGGGGAGCAGTTCTTC. This encodes CASSSFRGRGEQFF.

V and J are TRBV18 and TRBJ2-6; 7 positions match TRBD1. V lost 1 base and J lost 4; bases outside the gene matches: 13. The CDR3 has 19 residues. Germline-derived CDR1 and CDR2 are KGHSH and LQKENI. The CDR3 reads CASSPRSVTGSSGANVLTF. As DNA, the CDR3 is TGTGCCAGCTCACCACGGAGCGTGACAGGGAGCTCCGGGGCCAACGTCCTGACTTTC.

This clone was observed a handful of times. The V call is TRBV28, the J call TRBJ1-5; the D is unclear. The length of the CDR3 is 12 residues. CDR1 MDHEN and CDR2 SYDVKM come from the germline V gene. The V and J ends lost 2 bases and 9 bases respectively, with 8 bases between them. The CDR3 sequence is CASSLISLPQHF. The CDR3 DNA reads as TGTGCCAGCAGTTTAATATCTCTGCCCCAGCATTTT.

The J gene is TRBJ1-1, the V gene TRBV11-3; the D is unclear. In germline, CDR1 is SGHNT, CDR2 YENEEA. The CDR3 sequence is 13 residues long. Trimming removed 5 bases at V and 4 bases at J, with 11 bases between. CDR3 nucleotides: TGTGCCAGCAGCACGTCGATCGGCACTGAAGCTTTCTTT. Amino acids: CASSTSIGTEAFF.

The chain couples TRBV28 to TRBJ2-3; D ambiguous. The germline gives CDR1 MDHEN, CDR2 SYDVKM. The CDR3 is made up of 12 amino acids. Trimming stripped 4 bases from V and 6 bases from J, with 8 bases between. The CDR3 nucleotides read TGTGCCAGCAGTTCCCCCCGGGATACGCAGTATTTT. Encoded protein: CASSSPRDTQYF.

The V call is TRBV7-2, the J call TRBJ2-5; 15 bases map to TRBD2. CDR1 SGHTA and CDR2 FQGNSA come from the germline V gene. The CDR3 length is 19 residues. The ends lost 1 base at V and 2 bases at J; junction bases unmatched: 8. The CDR3 DNA reads as TGTGCCAGCAGCTTAGTAGCTGGGACTAGCGGGGGGTCTCAAGAGACCCAGTACTTC. Amino acid sequence: CASSLVAGTSGGSQETQYF. The full variable domain, with the rest looked up from reference TRBV7-2 and TRBJ2-5, is GAGVSQSPSNKVTEKGKDVELRCDPISGHTALYWYRQSLGQGLEFLIYFQGNSAPDKSGLPSDRFSAERTGGSVSTLTIQRTQQEDSAVYLCASSLVAGTSGGSQETQYFGPGTRLLVL.

The chain couples TRBV5-1 to TRBJ2-1, with a weak D call TRBD1 (5 bases). This CDR3 spans 14 amino acids. The germline V and J ends were trimmed by 4 bases and 6 bases, with 14 bases remaining between them. Germline V gene data show CDR1 as SGHRS and CDR2 as YFSETQ. The CDR3 loop reads CASSTDKPVNEQFF. CDR3 coding DNA: TGCGCCAGCAGCACGGACAAGCCCGTCAATGAGCAGTTCTTC.

The DNA of the CDR3 is TGTGCCAGCAGCCGTTCTAGCGGTCTAATCACAGATACGCAGTATTTT. This translates into CASSRSSGLITDTQYF. The V gene is TRBV5-4, the J gene TRBJ2-3, with 7 nucleotides matching TRBD2. The germline gives CDR1 SGHNT, CDR2 YYREEE (reference sequence). The CDR3 has 16 amino acids. V dropped 4 bases and J dropped 2; count of bases not matched to a gene: 10.

V gene TRBV6-1 combines with J gene TRBJ2-1; 12 bases line up with TRBD2. CDR3 length: 14 amino acids. V shed 8 bases, J shed 9 bases, and the junction held 8 bases outside the gene matches. The germline V gene has CDR1 MNHNS and CDR2 SASEGT. CDR3 loop: CASSTSGSACEQFF. CDR3 DNA sequence: TGTGCCAGCTCGACTAGCGGGAGTGCCTGTGAGCAGTTCTTC.

The rearrangement joins TRBV7-9 to TRBJ1-1; perhaps TRBD1 as D (6 bases). This CDR3 comprises 13 residues. Looked up from germline, CDR1 is SEHNR and CDR2 is FQNEAQ (reference sequence). V lost 5 bases to trimming and J lost 7 bases, with 14 bases between them. The CDR3 spells CASSPRQVHEAFF. In DNA, the CDR3 is TGTGCCAGCAGCCCAAGACAGGTTCATGAAGCTTTCTTT.

This rearrangement joins TRBV2 to TRBJ2-3; 11 nucleotides agree with TRBD2. The junction had 12 bases not matched to a gene; V was cut back by 4 bases and J by 6 bases. CDR3 length equals 17 residues. CDR1 SNHLY and CDR2 FYNNEI come from the germline V gene. The CDR3 reads CASSAFSSGGRHDTQYF. The CDR3 DNA sequence: TGTGCCAGCAGTGCCTTTTCTAGCGGGGGGCGACACGATACGCAGTATTTT.

This clone turned up a few times. The rearrangement joins TRBV28 to TRBJ2-7; 8 bases match TRBD1. The CDR3 extends over 14 amino acids. With 6 bases clipped from V and 2 bases from J, the junction kept 6 bases outside the gene matches. Per the germline V gene, CDR1 is MDHEN and CDR2 is SYDVKM. For the CDR3, the DNA is TGTGCCAGCAGCCCCGGGACAGGTCCCTACGAGCAGTACTTC. The encoded protein is CASSPGTGPYEQYF.

This sequence joins TRBV4-1 and TRBJ2-7; possibly TRBD2 for D (6 bases). The CDR3 length is 16 residues. The V gene's germline CDR1 is MGHRA and CDR2 YSYEKL. Deletions cut 4 bases from V and 7 bases from J, with 23 bases between. CDR3 sequence reads: CASSRGVAETFGEQYF. The CDR3 nucleotides are TGCGCCAGCAGCCGGGGGGTAGCGGAGACTTTCGGGGAGCAGTACTTC.

The CDR3 coding sequence is TGTGCCAGCAGTCCAGGACAAGTCTCTGGAAACACCATATATTTT. Amino acids: CASSPGQVSGNTIYF. The chain joins TRBV27 to TRBJ1-3; TRBD1 is a possible D gene (5 bases). Germline V gives CDR1 MNHEY, CDR2 SMNVEV (reference sequence). The length of the CDR3 is 15 residues. Trimming removed 5 bases at V and 0 bases at J, with 11 bases between.

The gene calls are TRBV30 and TRBJ2-5, with 10 bases fitting TRBD2. Germline V gives CDR1 GTSNPN, CDR2 SVGIG (reference sequence). After removal of 2 bases from V and 5 bases from J, the junction contained 8 bases not matched to a gene. This CDR3 region has 15 residues. This CDR3 is CAWSSSGGAWETQYF. CDR3 coding DNA: TGTGCCTGGAGTAGCAGCGGGGGGGCCTGGGAGACCCAGTACTTC.

This clone came up once. The chain is built from TRBV7-8 and TRBJ2-1, with TRBD2 identical over 12 bases. CDR1 is SGHVS and CDR2 is FQNEAQ in the germline V gene. V was pared by 5 bases and J by 9 bases, with 8 bases of the junction left unmatched. There are 15 residues in the CDR3. DNA for the CDR3: TGTGCCAGCAGCCCCCCGGGACTAGCGGGCAGTGAGCAGTTCTTC. This codes for CASSPPGLAGSEQFF.

This clone was picked up a small number of times. The V and J genes are TRBV15 and TRBJ1-4; D not certain. Germline CDR1 reads LNHNV; CDR2 reads YYDKDF (reference sequence). V gave up 1 base and J gave up 0 bases, with 6 bases separating them. This CDR3 region has 15 residues. The CDR3 nucleotides are TGTGCCACCAGCAGAGGTCTTGCAACTAATGAAAAACTGTTTTTT. Translated: CATSRGLATNEKLFF.

V is TRBV7-3 and J is TRBJ2-1, with TRBD2 matching 9 bases. Germline-derived CDR1 and CDR2 are SGHTA and FQGTGA. J lost 4 bases, V lost 5 bases, and 12 bases had no gene match. The CDR3 runs to 17 residues. CDR3 sequence: CASSGGPTSGKYNEQFF. The CDR3 DNA is TGTGCCAGCAGCGGAGGGCCGACTAGCGGAAAATACAATGAGCAGTTCTTC.

As to this clone: In the same sample, other DNA sequences code for this CDR3. This chain links TRBV10-3 with TRBJ1-1; tentatively, D is TRBD1 (5 bases). This CDR3 has 13 residues. CDR1 and CDR2 (germline): ENHRY, SYGVKD. Trimming left V 5 bases short and J 0 bases short, with 7 bases between. The CDR3 sequence is CAISRGMNTEAFF. In nucleotides, the CDR3 is TGTGCCATCAGTAGGGGCATGAACACTGAAGCTTTCTTT.

The sample holds a few counts of this clone. The gene calls are TRBV20-1 and TRBJ1-4; D gene unclear. This CDR3 region has 11 residues. V was clipped by 6 bases and J by 10 bases, with 12 bases between them. Germline lookup yields CDR1 DFQATT and CDR2 SNEGSKA (reference sequence). This CDR3 reads CSASAGGKLFF. CDR3 sequence (DNA): TGCAGTGCGAGCGCTGGAGGAAAACTGTTTTTT.

This rearrangement joins TRBV6-4 to TRBJ2-1; 13 bases align to TRBD2. Germline CDR1 is MRHNA and CDR2 is SNTAGT. J was trimmed by 6 bases and V by 10 bases; bases with no gene match: 6. The length of the CDR3 is 14 residues. The CDR3 region has the DNA TGTGCCACCGCCCGACTAGCGGGGGGCAATGAGCAGTTCTTC. It encodes CATARLAGGNEQFF.

This chain uses TRBV21-1 with TRBJ2-2; the listed D gene, TRBD1, was not tested against the DNA. TRBV21-1 is a pseudogene segment. The CDR3 runs 16 residues. The CDR3, as DNA: TGTGCCAGCAGCAAAGGGGTGACAGGGTGCACCGGGGAGCTGTTTTTT. This translates into CASSKGVTGCTGELFF.

This chain joins TRBV5-1 and TRBJ2-1; 10 positions match TRBD2. CDR3 length: 15 residues. Germline loops: CDR1 SGHRS, CDR2 YFSETQ. V was clipped by 4 bases and J by 2 bases; unmatched bases: 3. The CDR3 here is CASSPSGSPYNEQFF. In nucleotides, the CDR3 is TGCGCCAGCAGCCCTAGCGGGAGCCCCTACAATGAGCAGTTCTTC.